The clone carrying this TCR beta chain was counted between two and nine times. Its antigen is not known. Every participating donor contributed 9.5 to 10 milliliters of peripheral blood through a draw. The junction had 1 base not matched to a gene; V was cut back by 2 bases and J by 8 bases. The CDR3 is made up of 13 amino acids. Germline lookup yields CDR1 LGHNA and CDR2 YSLEER. A J-beta primer mix and a sample-barcoded 5' primer were used in a second PCR of about 7 to 12 cycles. The template-switch adaptor, which had 12 random nucleotides, put a tag on each cDNA molecule. MiXCR, run by TCRdb on the 5' RACE reads, gives a single entry per CDR3 protein. The sample has about 570,000 distinct CDR3 sequences; 27% are singletons. These data come from a study of blood T cells in healthy people across ages. Study findings and constraints: Diversity of TCR beta per million T cells declined in a roughly linear way with age.

This clonotype originated in a woman in her 70s in good health. V and J are TRBV4-3 and TRBJ2-1; 9 bases match TRBD1. The sample consisted of blood. The CDR3 coding sequence is TGCGCCAGCAGCCAAACAGGGGGCTATGAGCAGTTCTTC. Translation: CASSQTGGYEQFF.